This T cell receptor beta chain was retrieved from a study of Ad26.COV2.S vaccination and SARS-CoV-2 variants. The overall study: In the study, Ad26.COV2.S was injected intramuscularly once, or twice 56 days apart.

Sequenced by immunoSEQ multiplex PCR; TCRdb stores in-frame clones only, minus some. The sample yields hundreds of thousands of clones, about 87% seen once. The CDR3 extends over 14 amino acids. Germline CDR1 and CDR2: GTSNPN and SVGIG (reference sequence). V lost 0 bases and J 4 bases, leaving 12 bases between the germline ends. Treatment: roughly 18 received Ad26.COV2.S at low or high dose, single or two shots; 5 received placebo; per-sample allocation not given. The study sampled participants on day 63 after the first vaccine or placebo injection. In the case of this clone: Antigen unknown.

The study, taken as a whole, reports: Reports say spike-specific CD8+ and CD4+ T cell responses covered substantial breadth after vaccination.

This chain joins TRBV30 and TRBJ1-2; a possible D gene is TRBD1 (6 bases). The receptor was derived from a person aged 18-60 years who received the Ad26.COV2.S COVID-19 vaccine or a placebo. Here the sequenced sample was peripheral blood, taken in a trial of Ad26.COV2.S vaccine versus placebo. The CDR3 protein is CAWSVRGGSYGYTF. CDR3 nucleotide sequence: TGTGCCTGGAGTGTCAGGGGTGGAAGCTATGGCTACACCTTC.